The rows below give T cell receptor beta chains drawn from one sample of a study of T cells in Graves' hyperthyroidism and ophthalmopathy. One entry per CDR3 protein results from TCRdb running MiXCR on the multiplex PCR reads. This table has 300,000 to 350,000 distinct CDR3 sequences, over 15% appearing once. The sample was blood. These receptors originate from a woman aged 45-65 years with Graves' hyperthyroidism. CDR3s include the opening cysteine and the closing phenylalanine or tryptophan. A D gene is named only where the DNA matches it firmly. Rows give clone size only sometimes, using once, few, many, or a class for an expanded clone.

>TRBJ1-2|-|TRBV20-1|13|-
TGCAGTGCTAGAGATCGCGGGGCGGGTGGCTACACCTTC
CSARDRGAGGYTF
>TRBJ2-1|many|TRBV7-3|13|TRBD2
TGTGCCAGCAGCCCGGGACTAAACAATGAGCAGTTCTTC
CASSPGLNNEQFF
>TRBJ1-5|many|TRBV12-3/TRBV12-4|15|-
TGTGCCAGCAGTCCCGGGGCCTATAGCAATCAGCCCCAGCATTTT
CASSPGAYSNQPQHF
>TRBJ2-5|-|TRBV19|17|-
TGTGCCAGTAGTAGTCTTTTCCAGGGATACTCTGGAGAGACCCAGTACTTC
CASSSLFQGYSGETQYF
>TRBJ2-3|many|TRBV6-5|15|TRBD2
TGTGCCAGCAGTTCACTAGCGGGAGGAAAGGATACGCAGTATTTT
CASSSLAGGKDTQYF
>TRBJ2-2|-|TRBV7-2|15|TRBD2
TGTGCCAGCAGCTTAGCGGGAGGGCCGGTCGGGGAGCTGTTTTTT
CASSLAGGPVGELFF
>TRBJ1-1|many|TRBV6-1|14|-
TGTGCCAGCAGGCGCAGGGATTGGAACACTGAAGCTTTCTTT
CASRRRDWNTEAFF
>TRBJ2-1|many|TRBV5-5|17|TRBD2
TGTGCCAGCAGCTTGACGGGAGGCGCCAGCTCCTACAATGAGCAGTTCTTC
CASSLTGGASSYNEQFF
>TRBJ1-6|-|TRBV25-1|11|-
TGTGCGGCGATTGGGAATTCACCCCTCCACTTT
CAAIGNSPLHF
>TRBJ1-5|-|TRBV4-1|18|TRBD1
TGCGCCAGCAGCCAACCGGACAGGGGCGGGCAGGTAAATCAGCCCCAGCATTTT
CASSQPDRGGQVNQPQHF
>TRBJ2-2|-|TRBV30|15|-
TGTGCCTGGAGGAAAGAGGGGGCGAACACCGGGGAGCTGTTTTTT
CAWRKEGANTGELFF
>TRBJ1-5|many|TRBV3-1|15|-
TGTGCCAGCAGCCCTACCGGGACACCCAATCAGCCCCAGCATTTT
CASSPTGTPNQPQHF
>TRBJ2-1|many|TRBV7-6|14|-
TGTGCCAGCAGCTTAACTAGTCGGGCCAATGAGCAGTTCTTC
CASSLTSRANEQFF
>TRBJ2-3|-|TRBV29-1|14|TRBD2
TGCAGCGTTGAAGTTGCGGGGGGCACAGATACGCAGTATTTT
CSVEVAGGTDTQYF
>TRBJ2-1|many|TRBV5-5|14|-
TGTGCCAGCAGCTTGGAAGCGGGCTACAATGAGCAGTTCTTC
CASSLEAGYNEQFF
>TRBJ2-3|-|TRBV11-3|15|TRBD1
TGTGCCAGCAGTGTTGCGGGACAGGGGCGAGATACGCAGTATTTT
CASSVAGQGRDTQYF
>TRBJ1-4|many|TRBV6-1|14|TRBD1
TGTGCCAGCAGTGTCGGGACAGCTAATGAAAAACTGTTTTTT
CASSVGTANEKLFF
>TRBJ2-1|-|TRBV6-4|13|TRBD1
TGTGCCAGCAGTGACGAGACAGGGGATGAGCAGTTCTTC
CASSDETGDEQFF
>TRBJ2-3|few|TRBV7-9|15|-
TGTGCCAGCAGCTTAGTGGCGGCCTGGATGGATACGCAGTATTTT
CASSLVAAWMDTQYF
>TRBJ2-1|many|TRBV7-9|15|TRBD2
TGTGCCAGCAGCCGTAACAGCGGGGGGGGGCATGAGCAGTTCTTC
CASSRNSGGGHEQFF
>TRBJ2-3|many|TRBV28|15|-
TGTGCCAGCAGTGAAACCGGGGGGCTCACAGATACGCAGTATTTT
CASSETGGLTDTQYF
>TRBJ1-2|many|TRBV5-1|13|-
TGTGCCAGCAGCTCAACTTCAAACTATGGCTACACCTTC
CASSSTSNYGYTF
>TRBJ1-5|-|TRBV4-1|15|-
TGCGCCAGCAGCCAAGTCAGTCATAGCAATCAGCCCCAGCATTTT
CASSQVSHSNQPQHF
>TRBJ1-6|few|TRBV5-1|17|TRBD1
TGCGCCAGCAGCTTGGACGGGACAGGGGGCCAGAATTCACCCCTCCACTTT
CASSLDGTGGQNSPLHF
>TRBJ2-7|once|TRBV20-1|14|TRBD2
TGCAGTGCTAGAGCGGGAGGGAGCTCCTACGAGCAGTACTTC
CSARAGGSSYEQYF
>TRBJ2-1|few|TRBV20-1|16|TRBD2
TGCAGTGCTAGAGCGAACCGGGAGGGCTCCTACAATGAGCAGTTCTTC
CSARANREGSYNEQFF
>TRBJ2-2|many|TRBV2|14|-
TGTGCCAGCAGTGGGCCCCAGGTCACCGGGGAGCTGTTTTTT
CASSGPQVTGELFF
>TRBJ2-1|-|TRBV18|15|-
TGTGCCAGCTCACCACTTGCGGAGGGATACAATGAGCAGTTCTTC
CASSPLAEGYNEQFF
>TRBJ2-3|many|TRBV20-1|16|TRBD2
TGCAGTGCTAGACTTACTAGCGGGGGGTTCACAGATACGCAGTATTTT
CSARLTSGGFTDTQYF
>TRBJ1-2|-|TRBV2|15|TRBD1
TGTGCCAGCAGCGGCTGGGACAGAGCTAACTATGGCTACACCTTC
CASSGWDRANYGYTF
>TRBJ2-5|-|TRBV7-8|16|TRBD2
TGTGCCAGCAGCTTAGACGGGAGGGCCCCGGCCGAGACCCAGTACTTC
CASSLDGRAPAETQYF
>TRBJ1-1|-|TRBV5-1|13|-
TGCGCCAGCAGAGTAGAATCAAACACTGAAGCTTTCTTT
CASRVESNTEAFF
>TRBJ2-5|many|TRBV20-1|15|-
TGCAGTGCGACCGGGACCGCGGGCGGTCGCGAGACCCAGTACTTC
CSATGTAGGRETQYF
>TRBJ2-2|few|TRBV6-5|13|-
TGTGCCAGCAGTTACTCTAACACCGGGGAGCTGTTTTTT
CASSYSNTGELFF
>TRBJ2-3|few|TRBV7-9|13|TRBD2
TGTGCCCGACAAGACGGGGGGGCCGATACGCAGTATTTT
CARQDGGADTQYF
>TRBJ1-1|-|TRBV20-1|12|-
TGCAGTGCCCGGCGGGGGGCCGTTGAAGCTTTCTTT
CSARRGAVEAFF
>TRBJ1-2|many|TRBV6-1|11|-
TGTGCCAGCAGAGCAGGGGATGGCTACACCTTC
CASRAGDGYTF
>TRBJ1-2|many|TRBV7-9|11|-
TGTGCCAGCGGCAGGCCCTATGGCTACACCTTC
CASGRPYGYTF
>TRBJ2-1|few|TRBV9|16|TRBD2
TGTGCCAGCAGCGTAGGAGTAGCGGGGGCCTACAATGAGCAGTTCTTC
CASSVGVAGAYNEQFF
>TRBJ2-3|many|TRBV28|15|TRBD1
TGTGCCAGCAGTGCGGGGACAGGGTGGACAGATACGCAGTATTTT
CASSAGTGWTDTQYF
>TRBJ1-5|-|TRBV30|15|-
TGTGCCTGGAGTAAGGGTATCAATAGCAATCAGCCCCAGCATTTT
CAWSKGINSNQPQHF
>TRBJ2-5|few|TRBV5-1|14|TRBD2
TGCGCCAGCAGCTACACTAGCGGGGCGGAGACCCAGTACTTC
CASSYTSGAETQYF